This T cell receptor beta chain was observed in a study of blood T cell repertoires in COVID-19. Study overall: The United States, Italy and Spain provided the acute and convalescent COVID-19 samples.

Grouping used clinical history reported by participants in a survey and questionnaire. Recovered participants had two consecutive negative NP/OP PCR tests, healthcare professional clearance, or symptom resolution. This CDR3 contains 16 residues. As originally analysed: Amplification of reference gene primers was used by the study to estimate nucleated cell counts. The repertoire was sequenced with immunoSEQ multiplex PCR; TCRdb's copy has only in-frame clones and lacks some. The DNA gave D and trimming, while V, J and clone size come from that table. Of 140,000 or so clones detected, around four fifths appear once; the ten largest clones hold around 6.5%.

The material sequenced was PBMCs or T cells enriched from blood (not recorded which). This sequence originates from a woman between 35 and 50 years old who had recovered from COVID-19. The rearrangement joins TRBV21-1 to TRBJ1-2. TRBV21-1 is given as a pseudogene. CDR3 protein: CASSPPGETSNYGYTF. CDR3 coding DNA: TGTGCCAGCAGCCCACCCGGGGAGACAAGTAACTATGGCTACACCTTC.